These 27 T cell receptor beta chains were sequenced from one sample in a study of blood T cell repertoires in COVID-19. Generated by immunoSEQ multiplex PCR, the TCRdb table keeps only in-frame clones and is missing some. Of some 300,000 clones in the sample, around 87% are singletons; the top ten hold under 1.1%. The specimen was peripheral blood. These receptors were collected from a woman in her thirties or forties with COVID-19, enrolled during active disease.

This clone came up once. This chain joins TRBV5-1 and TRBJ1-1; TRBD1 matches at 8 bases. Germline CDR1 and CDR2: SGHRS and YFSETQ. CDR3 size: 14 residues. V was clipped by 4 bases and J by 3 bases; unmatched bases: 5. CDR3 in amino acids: CASSHRGQDTEAFF. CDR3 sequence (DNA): TGCGCCAGCAGCCACCGGGGACAGGACACTGAAGCTTTCTTT.

CDR3 protein: CASSLTPWTSGRGDQETQYF. The CDR3 coding sequence is TGTGCCAGTAGTCTCACCCCGTGGACTAGCGGGAGAGGGGACCAAGAGACCCAGTACTTC. The rearrangement uses TRBV19 and TRBJ2-5, with TRBD2 identical over 13 bases. CDR3 length equals 20 residues. Germline loops: CDR1 LNHDA, CDR2 SQIVND (reference sequence). V gave up 5 bases and J gave up 0 bases; unmatched junction bases: 15.

CDR3 sequence (DNA): TGTGCCAGCTCGGGACAGGGGGAGAACTATGGCTACACCTTC. Its translation: CASSGQGENYGYTF. The chain employs TRBV2 and TRBJ1-2; 11 nucleotides match TRBD1. The J segment lost 2 bases and the V segment lost 8 bases, leaving 4 bases of the junction unmatched. This CDR3 is built from 14 residues. Germline V gives CDR1 SNHLY, CDR2 FYNNEI.

CDR3 in amino acids: CASSLRGGTYNTEAFF. The CDR3 region has the DNA TGCGCCAGCAGCTTGCGTGGGGGGACCTATAACACTGAAGCTTTCTTT. The genes are TRBV5-1 and TRBJ1-1, with D perhaps TRBD1 (5 bases). This CDR3 is built from 16 residues. The V and J ends lost 1 base and 2 bases respectively, with 15 bases between them. CDR1 SGHRS and CDR2 YFSETQ come from the germline V gene.

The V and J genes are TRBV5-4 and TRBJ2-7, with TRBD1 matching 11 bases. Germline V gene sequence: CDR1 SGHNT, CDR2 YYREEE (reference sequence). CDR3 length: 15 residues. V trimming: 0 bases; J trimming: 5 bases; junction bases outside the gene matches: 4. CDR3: CASSLEGQGVDEQYF. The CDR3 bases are TGTGCCAGCAGCTTGGAGGGACAGGGGGTCGACGAGCAGTACTTC.

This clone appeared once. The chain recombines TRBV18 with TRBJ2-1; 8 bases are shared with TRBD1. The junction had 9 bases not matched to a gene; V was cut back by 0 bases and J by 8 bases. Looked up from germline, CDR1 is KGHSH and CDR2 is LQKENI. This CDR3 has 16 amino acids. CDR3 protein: CASSPPQGAQTDEQFF. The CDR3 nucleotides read TGTGCCAGCTCACCACCTCAGGGGGCCCAAACCGATGAGCAGTTCTTC.

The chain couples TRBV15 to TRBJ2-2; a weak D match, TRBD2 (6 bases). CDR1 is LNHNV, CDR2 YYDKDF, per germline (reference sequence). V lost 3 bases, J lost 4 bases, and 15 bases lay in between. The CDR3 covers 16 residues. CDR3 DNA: TGTGCCACCAGCAGGGGGACTCCTGAGGGCACCGGGGAGCTGTTTTTT. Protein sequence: CATSRGTPEGTGELFF. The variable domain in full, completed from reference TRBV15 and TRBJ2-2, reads DAMVIQNPRYQVTQFGKPVTLSCSQTLNHNVMYWYQQKSSQAPKLLFHYYDKDFNNEADTPDNFQSRRPNTSFCFLDIRSPGLGDTAMYLCATSRGTPEGTGELFFGEGSRLTVL.

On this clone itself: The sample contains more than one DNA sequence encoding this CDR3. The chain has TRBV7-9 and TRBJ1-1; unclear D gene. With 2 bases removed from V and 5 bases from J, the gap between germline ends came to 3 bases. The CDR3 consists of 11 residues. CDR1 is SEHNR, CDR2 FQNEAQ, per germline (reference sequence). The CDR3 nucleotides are TGTGCCAGCAGCTTACTGACTGAAGCTTTCTTT. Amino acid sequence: CASSLLTEAFF.

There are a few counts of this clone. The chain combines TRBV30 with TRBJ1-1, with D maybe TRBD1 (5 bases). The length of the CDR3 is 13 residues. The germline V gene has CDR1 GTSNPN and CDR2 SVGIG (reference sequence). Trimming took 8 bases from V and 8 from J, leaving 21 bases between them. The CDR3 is CAVRRSGWGEAFF. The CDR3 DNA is TGTGCCGTTCGACGCTCTGGATGGGGCGAAGCTTTCTTT.

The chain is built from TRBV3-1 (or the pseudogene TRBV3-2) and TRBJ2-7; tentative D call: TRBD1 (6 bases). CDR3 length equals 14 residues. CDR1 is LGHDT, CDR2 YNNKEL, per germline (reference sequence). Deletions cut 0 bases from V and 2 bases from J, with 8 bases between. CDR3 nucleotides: TGTGCCAGCAGCCAAGATGACAGGACCTACGAGCAGTACTTC. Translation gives CASSQDDRTYEQYF.

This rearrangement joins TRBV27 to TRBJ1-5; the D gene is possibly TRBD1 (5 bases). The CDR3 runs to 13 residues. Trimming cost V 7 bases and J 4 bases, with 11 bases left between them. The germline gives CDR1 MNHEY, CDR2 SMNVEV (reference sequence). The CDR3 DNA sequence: TGTGCCAGCAATGGAGGGGCGAATCAGCCCCAGCATTTT. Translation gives CASNGGANQPQHF.

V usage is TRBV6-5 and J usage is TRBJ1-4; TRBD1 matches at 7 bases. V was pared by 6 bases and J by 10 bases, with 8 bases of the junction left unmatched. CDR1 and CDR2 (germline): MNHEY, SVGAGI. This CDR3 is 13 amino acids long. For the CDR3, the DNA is TGTGCCAGCAGCCTATACAGGGGCGCAAAACTGTTTTTT. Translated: CASSLYRGAKLFF.

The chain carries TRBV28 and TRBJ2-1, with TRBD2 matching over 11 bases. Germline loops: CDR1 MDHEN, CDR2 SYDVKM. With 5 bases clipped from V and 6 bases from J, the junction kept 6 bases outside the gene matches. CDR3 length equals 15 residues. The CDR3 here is CASSPTSGRVNEQFF. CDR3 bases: TGTGCCAGCAGTCCTACTAGCGGGAGAGTCAATGAGCAGTTCTTC.

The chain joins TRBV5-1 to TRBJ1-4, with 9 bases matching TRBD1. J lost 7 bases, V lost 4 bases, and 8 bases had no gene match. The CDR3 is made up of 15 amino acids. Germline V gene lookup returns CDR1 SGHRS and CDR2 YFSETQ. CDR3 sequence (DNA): TGCGCCAGCAGCCAGTCGGGGACAGGGATTGAAAAACTGTTTTTT. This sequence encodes CASSQSGTGIEKLFF.

In DNA, the CDR3 is TGTGCCACCAGCAGGGCGGAGTCTCCTGAAGCTTTCTTT. Translated, it gives CATSRAESPEAFF. The chain is built from TRBV15 and TRBJ1-1; D unresolved. This CDR3 has 13 residues. V dropped 3 bases and J dropped 6 bases, with 11 bases sitting between them. CDR1 is LNHNV and CDR2 is YYDKDF in the germline V gene (reference sequence).

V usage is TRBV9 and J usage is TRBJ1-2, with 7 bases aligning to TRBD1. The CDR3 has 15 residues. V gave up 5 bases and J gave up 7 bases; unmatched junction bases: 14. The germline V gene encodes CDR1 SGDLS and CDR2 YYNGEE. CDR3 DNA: TGTGCCAGCAGGACTTTGACAGGGCCGGTTGGTGGCTACACCTTC. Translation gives CASRTLTGPVGGYTF. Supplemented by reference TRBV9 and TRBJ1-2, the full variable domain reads DSGVTQTPKHLITATGQRVTLRCSPRSGDLSVYWYQQSLDQGLQFLIQYYNGEERAKGNILERFSAQQFPDLHSELNLSSLELGDSALYFCASRTLTGPVGGYTFGSGTRLTVV.

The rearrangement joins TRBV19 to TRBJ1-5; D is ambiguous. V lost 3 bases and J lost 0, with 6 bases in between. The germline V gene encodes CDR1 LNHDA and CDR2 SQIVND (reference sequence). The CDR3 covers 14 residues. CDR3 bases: TGTGCCAGTAGTATGACAAATAGCAATCAGCCCCAGCATTTT. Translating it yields CASSMTNSNQPQHF.

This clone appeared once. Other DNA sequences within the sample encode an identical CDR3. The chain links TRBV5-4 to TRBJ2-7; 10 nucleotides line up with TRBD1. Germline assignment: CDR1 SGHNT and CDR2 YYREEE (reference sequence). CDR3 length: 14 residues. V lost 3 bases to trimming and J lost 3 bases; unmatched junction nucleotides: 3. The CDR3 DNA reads TGTGCCAGCAGCTCGGGACAGGGGCGCTACGAGCAGTACTTC. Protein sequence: CASSSGQGRYEQYF.

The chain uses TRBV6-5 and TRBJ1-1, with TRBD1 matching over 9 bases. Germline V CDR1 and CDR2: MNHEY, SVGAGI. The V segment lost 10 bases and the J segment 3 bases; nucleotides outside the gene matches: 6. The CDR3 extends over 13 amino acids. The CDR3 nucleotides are TGTGCCAACGAAAGGGACAGGGACACTGAAGCTTTCTTT. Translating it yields CANERDRDTEAFF.

The CDR3 region is CASSENSPTLGEQYF. CDR3 DNA sequence: TGCGCCAGCAGTGAGAATAGCCCCACCCTTGGCGAGCAGTACTTC. The chain combines TRBV10-2 with TRBJ2-7; no clear D gene. Germline V gene lookup returns CDR1 WSHSY and CDR2 SAAADI. The CDR3 spans 15 residues. Trimming cost V 2 bases and J 6 bases, with 17 bases left between them.

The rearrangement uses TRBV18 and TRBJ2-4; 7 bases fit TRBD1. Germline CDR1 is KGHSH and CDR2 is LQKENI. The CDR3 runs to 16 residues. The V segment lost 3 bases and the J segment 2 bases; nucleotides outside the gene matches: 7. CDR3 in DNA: TGTGCCAGCTCACCTTTACAGGGGAACCCCAAAAACATTCAGTACTTC. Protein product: CASSPLQGNPKNIQYF. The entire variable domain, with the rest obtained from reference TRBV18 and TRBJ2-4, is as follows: NAGVMQNPRHLVRRRGQEARLRCSPMKGHSHVYWYRQLPEEGLKFMVYLQKENIIDESGMPKERFSAEFPKEGPSILRIQQVVRGDSAAYFCASSPLQGNPKNIQYFGAGTRLSVL.

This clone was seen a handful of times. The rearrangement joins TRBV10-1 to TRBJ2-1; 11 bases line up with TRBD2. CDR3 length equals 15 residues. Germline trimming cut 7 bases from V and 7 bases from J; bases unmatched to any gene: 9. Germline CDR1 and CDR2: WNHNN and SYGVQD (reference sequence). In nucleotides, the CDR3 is TGCGCCAGCAAGAGAACTAGCGGGAGACAGAATGAGCAGTTCTTC. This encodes CASKRTSGRQNEQFF.

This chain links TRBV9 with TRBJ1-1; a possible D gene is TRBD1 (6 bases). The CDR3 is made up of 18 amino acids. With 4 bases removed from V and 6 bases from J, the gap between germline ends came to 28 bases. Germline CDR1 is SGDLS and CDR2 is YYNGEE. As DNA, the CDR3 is TGTGCCAGCAGCCCCCCGGGACAAGGCTCCCAGTTAGGGTCTGAAGCTTTCTTT. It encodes CASSPPGQGSQLGSEAFF.

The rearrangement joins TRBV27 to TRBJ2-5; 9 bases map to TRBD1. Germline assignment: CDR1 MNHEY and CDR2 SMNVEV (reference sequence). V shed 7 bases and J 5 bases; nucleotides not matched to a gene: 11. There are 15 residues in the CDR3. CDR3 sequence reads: CASTATGGPSETQYF. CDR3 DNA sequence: TGTGCCAGCACTGCGACAGGGGGTCCCTCCGAGACCCAGTACTTC.

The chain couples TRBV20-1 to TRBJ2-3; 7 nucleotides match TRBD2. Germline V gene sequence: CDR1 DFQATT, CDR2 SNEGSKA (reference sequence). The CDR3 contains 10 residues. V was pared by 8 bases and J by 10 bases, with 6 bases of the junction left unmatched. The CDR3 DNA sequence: TGCAGTCTAGGACTAGGACCGCAGTATTTT. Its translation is CSLGLGPQYF.

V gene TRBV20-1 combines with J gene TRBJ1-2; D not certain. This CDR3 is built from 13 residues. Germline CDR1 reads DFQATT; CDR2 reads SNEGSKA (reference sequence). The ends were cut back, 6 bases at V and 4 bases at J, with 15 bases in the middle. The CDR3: CSASTRGGYGYTF. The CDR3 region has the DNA TGCAGTGCGAGTACACGGGGTGGCTATGGCTACACCTTC.

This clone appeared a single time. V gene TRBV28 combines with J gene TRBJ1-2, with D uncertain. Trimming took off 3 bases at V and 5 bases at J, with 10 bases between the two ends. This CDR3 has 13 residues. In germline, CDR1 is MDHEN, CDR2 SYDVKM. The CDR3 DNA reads TGTGCCAGCAGTTTCGAGGGAGCGTATGGCTACACCTTC. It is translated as CASSFEGAYGYTF.